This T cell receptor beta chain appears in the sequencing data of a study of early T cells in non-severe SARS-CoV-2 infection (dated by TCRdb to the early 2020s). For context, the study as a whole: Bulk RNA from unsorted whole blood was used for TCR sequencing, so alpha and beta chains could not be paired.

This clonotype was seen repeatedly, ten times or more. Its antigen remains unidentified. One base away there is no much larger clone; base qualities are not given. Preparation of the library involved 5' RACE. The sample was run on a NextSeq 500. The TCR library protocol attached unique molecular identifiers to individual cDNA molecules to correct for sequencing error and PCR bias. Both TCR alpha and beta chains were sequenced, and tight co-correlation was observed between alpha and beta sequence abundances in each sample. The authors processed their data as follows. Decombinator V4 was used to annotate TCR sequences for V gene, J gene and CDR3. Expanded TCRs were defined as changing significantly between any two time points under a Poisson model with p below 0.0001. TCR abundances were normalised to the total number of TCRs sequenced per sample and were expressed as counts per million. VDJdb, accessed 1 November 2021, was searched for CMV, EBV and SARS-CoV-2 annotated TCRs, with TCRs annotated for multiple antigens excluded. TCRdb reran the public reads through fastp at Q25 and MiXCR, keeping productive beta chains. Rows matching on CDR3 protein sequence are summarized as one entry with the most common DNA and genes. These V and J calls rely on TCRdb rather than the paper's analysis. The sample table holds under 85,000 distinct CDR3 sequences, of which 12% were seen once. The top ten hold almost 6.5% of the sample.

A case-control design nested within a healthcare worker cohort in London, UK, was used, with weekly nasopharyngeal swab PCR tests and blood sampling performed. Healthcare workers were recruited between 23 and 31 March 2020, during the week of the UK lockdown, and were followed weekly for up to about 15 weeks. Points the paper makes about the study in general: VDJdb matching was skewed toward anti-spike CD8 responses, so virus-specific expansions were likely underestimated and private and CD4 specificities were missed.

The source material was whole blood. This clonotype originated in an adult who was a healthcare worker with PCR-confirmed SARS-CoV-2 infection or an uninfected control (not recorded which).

The CDR3 in this case is CASSYALLGGGMNTEAFF. The DNA is TGTGCCAGCAGTTACGCGCTCCTAGGGGGAGGGATGAACACTGAAGCTTTCTTT. The chain was built from TRBV6-6 and TRBJ1-1; possibly the D gene is TRBD1, per 6 matching bases. CDR1 and CDR2 are read off the germline V gene (reference sequence) as MNHNY and SVGAGI. The V end loses 2 bases and the J end loses 0 bases, and a stretch of 19 bases separates them. From the cysteine up to the phenylalanine, the CDR3 has a length of 18 residues. Just CDR3 DNA is preserved here, 54 bases in frame from base 1.